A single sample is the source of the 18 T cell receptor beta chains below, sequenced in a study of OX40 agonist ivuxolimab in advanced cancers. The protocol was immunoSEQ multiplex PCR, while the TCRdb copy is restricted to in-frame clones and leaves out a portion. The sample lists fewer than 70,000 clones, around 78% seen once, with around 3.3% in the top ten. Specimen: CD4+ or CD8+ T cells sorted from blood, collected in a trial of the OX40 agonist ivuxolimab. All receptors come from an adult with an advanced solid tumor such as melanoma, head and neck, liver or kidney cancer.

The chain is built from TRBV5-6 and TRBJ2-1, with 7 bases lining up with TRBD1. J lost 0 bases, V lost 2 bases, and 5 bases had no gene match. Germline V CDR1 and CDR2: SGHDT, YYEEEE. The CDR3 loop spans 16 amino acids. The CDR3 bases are TGTGCCAGCAGCTTTCCAGGGGGTGACTCCTACAATGAGCAGTTCTTC. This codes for CASSFPGGDSYNEQFF.

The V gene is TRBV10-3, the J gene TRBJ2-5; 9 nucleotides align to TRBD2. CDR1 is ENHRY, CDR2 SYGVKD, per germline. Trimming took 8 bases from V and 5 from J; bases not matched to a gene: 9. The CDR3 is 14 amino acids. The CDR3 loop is CAIGGAGGEETQYF. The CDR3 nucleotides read TGTGCCATCGGCGGAGCGGGGGGCGAGGAGACCCAGTACTTC.

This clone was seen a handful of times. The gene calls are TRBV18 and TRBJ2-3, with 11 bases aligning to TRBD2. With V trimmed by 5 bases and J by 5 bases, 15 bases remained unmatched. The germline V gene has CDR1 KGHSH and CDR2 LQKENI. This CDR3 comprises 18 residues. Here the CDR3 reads CASSGTRLAGPQGDTQYF. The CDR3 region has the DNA TGTGCCAGCTCAGGCACCAGACTAGCGGGGCCCCAGGGAGATACGCAGTATTTT.

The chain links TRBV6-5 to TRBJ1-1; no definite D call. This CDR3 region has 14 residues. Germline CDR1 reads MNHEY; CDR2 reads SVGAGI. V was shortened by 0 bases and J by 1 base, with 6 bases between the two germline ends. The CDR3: CASSYSLANTEAFF. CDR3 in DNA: TGTGCCAGCAGTTACTCCTTGGCGAACACTGAAGCTTTCTTT.

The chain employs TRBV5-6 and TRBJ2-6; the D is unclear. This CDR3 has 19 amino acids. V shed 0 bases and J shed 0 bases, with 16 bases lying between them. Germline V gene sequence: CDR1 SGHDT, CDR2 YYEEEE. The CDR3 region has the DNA TGTGCCAGCAGCTTGGTTTTGTCTTACCGGGCCTCTGGGGCCAACGTCCTGACTTTC. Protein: CASSLVLSYRASGANVLTF.

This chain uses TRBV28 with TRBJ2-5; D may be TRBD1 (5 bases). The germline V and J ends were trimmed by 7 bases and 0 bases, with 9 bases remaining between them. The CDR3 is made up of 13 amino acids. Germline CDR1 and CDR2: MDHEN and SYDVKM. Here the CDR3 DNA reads TGTGCCAGCACCTCGGACAACCAAGAGACCCAGTACTTC. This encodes CASTSDNQETQYF.

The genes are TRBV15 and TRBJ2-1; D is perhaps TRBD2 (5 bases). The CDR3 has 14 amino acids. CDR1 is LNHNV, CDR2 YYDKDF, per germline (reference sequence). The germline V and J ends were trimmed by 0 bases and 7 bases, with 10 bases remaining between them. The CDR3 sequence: CATSRDRGRNEQFF. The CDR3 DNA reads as TGTGCCACCAGCAGAGATCGGGGTCGGAATGAGCAGTTCTTC. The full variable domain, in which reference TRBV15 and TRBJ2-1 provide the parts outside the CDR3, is DAMVIQNPRYQVTQFGKPVTLSCSQTLNHNVMYWYQQKSSQAPKLLFHYYDKDFNNEADTPDNFQSRRPNTSFCFLDIRSPGLGDTAMYLCATSRDRGRNEQFFGPGTRLTVL.

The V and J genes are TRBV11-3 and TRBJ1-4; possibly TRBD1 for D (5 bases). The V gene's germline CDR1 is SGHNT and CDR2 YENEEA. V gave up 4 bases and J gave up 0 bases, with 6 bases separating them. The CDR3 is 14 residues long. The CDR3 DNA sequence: TGTGCCAGCAGCTACAGGCCAACTAATGAAAAACTGTTTTTT. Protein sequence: CASSYRPTNEKLFF. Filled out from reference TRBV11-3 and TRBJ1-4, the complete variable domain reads EAGVVQSPRYKIIEKKQPVAFWCNPISGHNTLYWYLQNLGQGPELLIRYENEEAVDDSQLPKDRFSAERLKGVDSTLKIQPAELGDSAVYLCASSYRPTNEKLFFGSGTQLSVL.

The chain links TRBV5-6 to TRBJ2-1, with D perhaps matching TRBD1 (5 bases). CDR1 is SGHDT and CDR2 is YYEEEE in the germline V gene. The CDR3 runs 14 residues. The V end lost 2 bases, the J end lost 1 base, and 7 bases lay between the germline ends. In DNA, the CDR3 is TGTGCCAGCAGCTTCAGGGCATCCTACAATGAGCAGTTCTTC. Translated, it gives CASSFRASYNEQFF. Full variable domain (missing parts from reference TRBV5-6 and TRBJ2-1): DAGVTQSPTHLIKTRGQQVTLRCSPKSGHDTVSWYQQALGQGPQFIFQYYEEEERQRGNFPDRFSGHQFPNYSSELNVNALLLGDSALYLCASSFRASYNEQFFGPGTRLTVL.

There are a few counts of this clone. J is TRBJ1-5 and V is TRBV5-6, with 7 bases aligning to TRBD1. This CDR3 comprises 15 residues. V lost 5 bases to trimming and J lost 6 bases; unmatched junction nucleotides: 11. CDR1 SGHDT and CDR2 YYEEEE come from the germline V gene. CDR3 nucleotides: TGTGCCAGCAGTTCGTCGACAGGGCGTGTTCAGCCCCAGCATTTT. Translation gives CASSSSTGRVQPQHF.

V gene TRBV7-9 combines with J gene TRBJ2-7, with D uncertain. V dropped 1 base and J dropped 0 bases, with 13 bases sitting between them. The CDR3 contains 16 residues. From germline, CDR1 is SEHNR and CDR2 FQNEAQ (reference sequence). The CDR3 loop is CASSLDLRWRSYEQYF. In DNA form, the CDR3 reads TGTGCCAGCAGCTTAGATTTACGGTGGCGCTCCTACGAGCAGTACTTC.

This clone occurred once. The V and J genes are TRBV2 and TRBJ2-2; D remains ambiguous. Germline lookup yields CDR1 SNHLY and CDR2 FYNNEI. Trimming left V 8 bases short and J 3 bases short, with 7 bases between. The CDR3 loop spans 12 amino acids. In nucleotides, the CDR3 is TGTGCCAGCGGACGGGACACCGGGGAGCTGTTTTTT. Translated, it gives CASGRDTGELFF.

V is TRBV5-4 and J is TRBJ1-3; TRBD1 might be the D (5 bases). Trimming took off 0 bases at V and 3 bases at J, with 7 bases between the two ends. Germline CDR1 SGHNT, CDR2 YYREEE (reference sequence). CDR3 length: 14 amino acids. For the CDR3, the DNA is TGTGCCAGCAGCTTGGCGGGGCTTGGAAACACCATATATTTT. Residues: CASSLAGLGNTIYF.

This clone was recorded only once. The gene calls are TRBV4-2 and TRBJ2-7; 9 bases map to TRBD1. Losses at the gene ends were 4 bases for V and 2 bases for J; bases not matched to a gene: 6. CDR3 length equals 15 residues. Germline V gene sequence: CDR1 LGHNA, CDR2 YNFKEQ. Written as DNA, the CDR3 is TGTGCCAGCAGCCGAACGACAGGGGGGCCCTACGAGCAGTACTTC. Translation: CASSRTTGGPYEQYF.

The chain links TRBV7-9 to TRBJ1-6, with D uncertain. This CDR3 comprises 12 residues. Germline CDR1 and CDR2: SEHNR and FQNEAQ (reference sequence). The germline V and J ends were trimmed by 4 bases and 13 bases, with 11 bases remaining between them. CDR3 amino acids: CASSSERSPLHF. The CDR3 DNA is TGTGCCAGCAGCTCGGAGAGGTCTCCCCTCCACTTT. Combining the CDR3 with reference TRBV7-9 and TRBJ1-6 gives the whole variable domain DTGVSQNPRHKITKRGQNVTFRCDPISEHNRLYWYRQTLGQGPEFLTYFQNEAQLEKSRLLSDRFSAERPKGSFSTLEIQRTEQGDSAMYLCASSSERSPLHFGNGTRLTVT.

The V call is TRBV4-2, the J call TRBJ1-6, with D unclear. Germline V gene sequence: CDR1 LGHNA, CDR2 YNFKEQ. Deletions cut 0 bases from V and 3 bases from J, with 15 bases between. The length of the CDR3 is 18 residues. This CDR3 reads CASSQDHGRILYNSPLHF. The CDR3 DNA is TGTGCCAGCAGCCAAGATCACGGACGCATCCTCTATAATTCACCCCTCCACTTT.

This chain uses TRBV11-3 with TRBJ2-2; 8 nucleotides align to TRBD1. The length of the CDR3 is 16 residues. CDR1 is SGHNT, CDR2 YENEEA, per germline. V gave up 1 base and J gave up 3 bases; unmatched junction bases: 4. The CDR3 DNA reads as TGTGCCAGCAGCTTAGGGACAGGGACTTACACCGGGGAGCTGTTTTTT. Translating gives CASSLGTGTYTGELFF.

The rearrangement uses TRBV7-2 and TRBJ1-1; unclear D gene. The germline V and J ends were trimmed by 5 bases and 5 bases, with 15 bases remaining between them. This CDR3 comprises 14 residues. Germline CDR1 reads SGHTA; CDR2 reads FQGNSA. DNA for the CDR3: TGTGCCAGCAGCGTAACGGTGGGTTGGACTGAAGCTTTCTTT. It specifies CASSVTVGWTEAFF.